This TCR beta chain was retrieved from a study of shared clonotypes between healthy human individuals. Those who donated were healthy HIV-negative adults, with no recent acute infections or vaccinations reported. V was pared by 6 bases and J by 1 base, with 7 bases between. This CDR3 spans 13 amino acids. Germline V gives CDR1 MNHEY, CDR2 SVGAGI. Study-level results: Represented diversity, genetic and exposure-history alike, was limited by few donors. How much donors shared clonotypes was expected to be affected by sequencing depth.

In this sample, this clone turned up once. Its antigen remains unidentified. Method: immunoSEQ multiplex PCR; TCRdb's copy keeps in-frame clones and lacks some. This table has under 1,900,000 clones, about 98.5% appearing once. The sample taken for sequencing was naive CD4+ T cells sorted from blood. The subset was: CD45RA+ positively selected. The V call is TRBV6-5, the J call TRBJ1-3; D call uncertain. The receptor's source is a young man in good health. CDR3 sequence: CASRLGSGNTIYF. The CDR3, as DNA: TGTGCCAGCAGGCTAGGATCTGGAAACACCATATATTTT.